This TCR beta chain was recovered during a study of shared clonotypes between healthy human individuals. The data were produced by immunoSEQ multiplex PCR, yet TCRdb's version contains in-frame clones alone and is incomplete. The profile covers 980,000 or so clones, with 76% appearing a single time and around 1.5% taken by the ten largest. About this clone: The antigen remains undetermined.

Germline CDR1 and CDR2: SGHTA and FQGNSA. The CDR3 runs 15 residues. V trimming: 3 bases; J trimming: 1 base; junction bases outside the gene matches: 3. Points from the study as a whole: Sampling covered nothing but blood. Tissue TCR repertoires likely differ from those found in blood.

The specimen sequenced was memory CD4+ T cells sorted from blood. Subset noted: CD45RA-negative fraction. This receptor was obtained from a man aged 18 to 35 in good health. The chain is built from TRBV7-2 and TRBJ2-1, with TRBD2 matching over 7 bases. The CDR3 nucleotides are TGTGCCAGCAGCTTGGGGGAGGGGTCCTACAATGAGCAGTTCTTC. It specifies CASSLGEGSYNEQFF.